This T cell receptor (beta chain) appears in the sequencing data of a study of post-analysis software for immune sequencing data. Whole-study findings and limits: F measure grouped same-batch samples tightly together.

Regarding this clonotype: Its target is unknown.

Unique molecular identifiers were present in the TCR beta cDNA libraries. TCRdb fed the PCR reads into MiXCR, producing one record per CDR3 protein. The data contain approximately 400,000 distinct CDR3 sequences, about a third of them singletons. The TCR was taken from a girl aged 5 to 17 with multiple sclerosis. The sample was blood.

The CDR3 spells CASSRTFDSAETQYF. The CDR3 DNA follows: TGCGCCAGCAGCCGAACATTCGACAGCGCGGAGACCCAGTACTTC. V and J are TRBV4-3 and TRBJ2-7; D is possibly TRBD1 (5 bases). The closer fit of TRBJ2-5 to the DNA end suggests the J call may be wrong. This CDR3 spans 15 amino acids. Looked up from germline, CDR1 is LGHNA and CDR2 is YSLEER.